What follows is one T cell receptor beta chain and its context. Its target antigen remains unknown. One base away there is no much larger clone; base qualities are not given. These data come from a study of control samples from healthy donors and cancer patients (dated by TCRdb to 2020 to 2022). Preparation of the library involved the immunoSEQ multiplex PCR assay. TCRdb obtained this table from immuneACCESS and retained in-frame rearrangements with V and J assigned. These tables miss some clones; where compared with another copy, unresolved V genes account for less than half of the shortfall, and the remainder is unexplained. This sample holds about 160,000 clones; approximately 96% were observed only once. Of the sample, just over 1% is held by the ten largest clones. Sequencing was done on a sample of blood. This receptor was identified in a woman in her twenties or thirties in good health.

The DNA reads TGTGCCACCAGTGATTTGCTCTTTTATGGCTACACCTTC. Its product reads: CATSDLLFYGYTF. The rearrangement combines TRBV24-1 with TRBJ1-2; no confident D gene assignment can be made. Including cysteine and phenylalanine, the CDR3 has 13 amino acids. Only the CDR3 DNA stays, 39 bases, in frame from base 1. CDR1 and CDR2 (KGHDR, SFDVKD) derive from the germline V gene. V loses 0 bases of germline sequence and J loses 5 bases, and the interval between the two ends is 6 bases.